One sample yielded the 15 T cell receptor beta chains listed below, sequenced in a study of beta chain features in type 1 diabetes. Expressed TCRB transcripts were sequenced after all isolated RNA was converted to cDNA. The table came from immunoSEQ multiplex PCR; TCRdb's copy has only in-frame clones and leaves some out. Here the sample spans under 300,000 clones, 25% to 30% being singletons. Sequenced input: central memory CD4+ T cells from blood. Receptors originate from a man aged 25-40 years in good health.

This clone has more than one count but fewer than ten. The V call is TRBV29-1, the J call TRBJ2-1, with a possible D match to TRBD2 (6 bases). Germline loops: CDR1 SQVTM, CDR2 ANQGSEA. Deletions cut 6 bases from V and 6 bases from J, with 15 bases between. The CDR3 is 13 amino acids. As DNA, the CDR3 is TGCAGCGTCCCCGGGCTGGGGGGCAATGAGCAGTTCTTC. Translated, it gives CSVPGLGGNEQFF.

The chain couples TRBV7-8 to TRBJ2-3; D is perhaps TRBD2 (5 bases). This CDR3 has 14 amino acids. In germline, CDR1 is SGHVS, CDR2 FQNEAQ. V was cut by 3 bases and J by 2 bases, with 9 bases left in between. CDR3 sequence reads: CASSLPRDTDTQYF. CDR3 coding DNA: TGTGCCAGCAGCTTGCCGAGGGACACAGATACGCAGTATTTT.

This clone has a count of ten or more. This sequence joins TRBV18 and TRBJ2-5; D unresolved. CDR1 is KGHSH and CDR2 is LQKENI in the germline V gene. Trimming left V 2 bases short and J 5 bases short, with 12 bases between. CDR3 length equals 14 residues. This chain's CDR3 is CASSPGRALETQYF. The CDR3 DNA is TGTGCCAGCTCACCAGGTCGGGCCTTGGAGACCCAGTACTTC. The whole variable domain, remainder taken from reference TRBV18 and TRBJ2-5, is NAGVMQNPRHLVRRRGQEARLRCSPMKGHSHVYWYRQLPEEGLKFMVYLQKENIIDESGMPKERFSAEFPKEGPSILRIQQVVRGDSAAYFCASSPGRALETQYFGPGTRLLVL.

This clone was detected only a few times. V and J are TRBV5-1 and TRBJ2-1; TRBD1 is a possible D gene (6 bases). V was clipped by 3 bases and J by 5 bases, with 18 bases between them. Germline loops: CDR1 SGHRS, CDR2 YFSETQ. The CDR3 consists of 16 residues. Written as DNA, the CDR3 is TGCGCCAGCAGCTCGGGCCAAACAGACAGGAACAATGAGCAGTTCTTC. Protein product: CASSSGQTDRNNEQFF.

V is TRBV2 and J is TRBJ2-3, with D uncertain. The CDR3 runs 15 residues. Trimming removed 10 bases from V and 2 bases from J, with 19 bases in between. The V gene's germline CDR1 is SNHLY and CDR2 FYNNEI. CDR3 residues: CATAPSTLITDTQYF. The DNA for the CDR3 is TGTGCCACAGCCCCCTCAACACTCATCACAGATACGCAGTATTTT.

This rearrangement joins TRBV6-6 to TRBJ1-5; D perhaps matches TRBD1 (5 bases). Trimming stripped 6 bases from V and 6 bases from J, with 15 bases between. The CDR3 is 14 residues long. Looked up from germline, CDR1 is MNHNY and CDR2 is SVGAGI (reference sequence). The CDR3 region is CASRPGGSSQPQHF. The CDR3 nucleotides are TGTGCCAGCAGACCCGGGGGGAGTAGTCAGCCCCAGCATTTT.

In its sample, this clone was seen a few times. The chain combines TRBV9 with TRBJ2-1; D remains unclear. The germline V gene encodes CDR1 SGDLS and CDR2 YYNGEE. The CDR3 is 13 residues long. V dropped 3 bases and J dropped 6 bases, with 10 bases sitting between them. The chain's CDR3 is CASSARYGNEQFF. The CDR3 region has the DNA TGTGCCAGCAGCGCCCGATATGGCAATGAGCAGTTCTTC. The variable domain in full, completed from reference TRBV9 and TRBJ2-1, reads DSGVTQTPKHLITATGQRVTLRCSPRSGDLSVYWYQQSLDQGLQFLIQYYNGEERAKGNILERFSAQQFPDLHSELNLSSLELGDSALYFCASSARYGNEQFFGPGTRLTVL.

This clone came up once. The CDR3 DNA reads TGTGCCAGCAGCCACGGAAGCGGGGGATTACTTACAGATACGCAGTATTTT. This translates into CASSHGSGGLLTDTQYF. The genes are TRBV9 and TRBJ2-3, with 8 positions matching TRBD2. Germline CDR1 SGDLS, CDR2 YYNGEE. J lost 3 bases, V lost 4 bases, and 13 bases had no gene match. The CDR3 runs 17 residues.

This clone has only a few counts. The chain links TRBV4-1 to TRBJ2-3, with D perhaps assigned TRBD1 or TRBD2 (6 bases each). The CDR3 is 17 residues long. V lost 0 bases to trimming and J lost 6 bases, with 19 bases between them. The germline V gene encodes CDR1 MGHRA and CDR2 YSYEKL. The CDR3 loop is CASSQEQRGALMDTQYF. The CDR3 DNA follows: TGCGCCAGCAGCCAAGAACAAAGGGGGGCGTTAATGGATACGCAGTATTTT.

The genes are TRBV30 and TRBJ2-5; 7 nucleotides agree with TRBD1. Germline assignment: CDR1 GTSNPN and CDR2 SVGIG (reference sequence). V was clipped by 5 bases and J by 4 bases; unmatched bases: 7. This CDR3 is built from 13 residues. CDR3 sequence reads: CAWGDRVGETQYF. In DNA, the CDR3 is TGTGCCTGGGGGGACAGAGTCGGAGAGACCCAGTACTTC.

On this clone itself: Other DNA sequences in this sample translate to the same CDR3. V usage is TRBV6-1 and J usage is TRBJ1-2; no reliable D call. V lost 3 bases and J lost 2, with 4 bases in between. Germline CDR1 is MNHNS and CDR2 is SASEGT. There are 12 residues in the CDR3. CDR3 in amino acids: CASSDRNYGYTF. CDR3 sequence (DNA): TGTGCCAGCAGTGATCGGAACTATGGCTACACCTTC.

Only a few counts were recorded for this clone. The chain recombines TRBV9 with TRBJ2-7; D is unresolved. V lost 0 bases, J lost 3 bases, and 10 bases lay in between. The germline V gene encodes CDR1 SGDLS and CDR2 YYNGEE. The CDR3 is made up of 14 amino acids. The CDR3 nucleotides read TGTGCCAGCAGCGTAGGGGATGGCCACTACGAGCAGTACTTC. It yields the protein CASSVGDGHYEQYF.

The V call is TRBV2, the J call TRBJ2-1; 11 bases map to TRBD1. The CDR3 covers 13 residues. Germline CDR1 is SNHLY and CDR2 is FYNNEI. V was clipped by 11 bases and J by 1 base; unmatched bases: 1. In DNA, the CDR3 is TGTGCCGGGACAGGGGGGTCCTACAATGAGCAGTTCTTC. It codes for CAGTGGSYNEQFF.

This clone has more than one count but fewer than ten. The CDR3 coding sequence is TGTGCCAGCAGTGCCCTAACAGGGGGCATCGAGCAGTACTTC. It yields the protein CASSALTGGIEQYF. The gene calls are TRBV6-5 and TRBJ2-7; 9 nucleotides match TRBD1. Germline V lookup: CDR1 MNHEY, CDR2 SVGAGI. The V and J ends lost 5 bases and 6 bases, in that order; junction bases with no gene match: 8. The CDR3 totals 14 residues.

A few counts support this clone. The chain employs TRBV28 and TRBJ2-1, with 8 nucleotides matching TRBD1. The CDR3 is 15 amino acids. V shed 3 bases, J shed 6 bases, and the junction held 7 bases outside the gene matches. Germline V gene lookup returns CDR1 MDHEN and CDR2 SYDVKM. The CDR3 DNA reads TGTGCCAGCAGTTTGCCAGGGGGCAGAGGCAATGAGCAGTTCTTC. Translating gives CASSLPGGRGNEQFF.